The 16 T cell receptor beta chains reported below all come from one sample, sequenced in a study of T cells expressing NK-cell markers. Following a re-call of the 5' RACE reads, TCRdb has one entry per CDR3 protein and lacks DNA. The sample has about 15,000 distinct CDR3 sequences. The sequenced material came from blood T cells: a sorted CD56 or NKG2C T cell subset, CD4+ or CD8+ T cells, or bulk PBMC T cells (not recorded which). The source of these receptors is a man aged 18-75 years in good health.

V gene TRBV29-1 combines with J gene TRBJ2-1; TCRdb designates TRBD1, a call that cannot be tested without DNA. The CDR3 totals 15 residues. The germline CDR1 and CDR2 sequences are SQVTM and ANQGSEA. The CDR3 loop is CSVEGGGSAYNEQFF.

This CDR3 reads CASSPTATNEKLFF. The rearrangement joins TRBV7-2 to TRBJ1-4. The length of the CDR3 is 14 residues. The V gene's germline CDR1 is SGHTA and CDR2 FQGNSA.

The gene calls are TRBV5-1 and TRBJ1-2. There are 15 residues in the CDR3. The germline CDR1 and CDR2 sequences are SGHRS and YFSETQ. CDR3 amino acids: CASSPGVPGTYGYTF. Together with reference TRBV5-1 and TRBJ1-2, the CDR3 gives the full variable domain: KAGVTQTPRYLIKTRGQQVTLSCSPISGHRSVSWYQQTPGQGLQFLFEYFSETQRNKGNFPGRFSGRQFSNSRSEMNVSTLELGDSALYLCASSPGVPGTYGYTFGSGTRLTVV.

V usage is TRBV6-5 and J usage is TRBJ2-1. This CDR3 region has 11 residues. CDR1 MNHEY and CDR2 SVGAGI come from the germline V gene. The CDR3: CASSYAGEQFF.

Considering frequency, this clonotype is medium-sized. The gene calls are TRBV30 and TRBJ2-1. CDR1 is GTSNPN, CDR2 SVGIG, per germline (reference sequence). The CDR3 spans 11 residues. The chain's CDR3 is CAWIDYNEQFF.

The V gene is TRBV12-3 or TRBV12-4, the J gene TRBJ2-5; checking the TCRdb D call of TRBD2 is not possible without DNA. The CDR3 spans 15 residues. The CDR3 sequence: CASSLFGGLQETQYF.

The chain recombines TRBV5-1 with TRBJ2-5; TCRdb names TRBD1, which stays unverified in the absence of DNA. The CDR3 runs to 20 residues. Germline V lookup: CDR1 SGHRS, CDR2 YFSETQ. The CDR3 loop is CASSLAGRTILVGEPETQYF.

CDR3 amino acids: CASSFADGGNQPQHF. This rearrangement joins TRBV11-2 to TRBJ1-5; TCRdb gives TRBD1 as the D gene, but with no DNA this cannot be confirmed. Germline CDR1 is SGHAT and CDR2 is FQNNGV. The CDR3 extends over 15 amino acids.

V and J are TRBV5-1 and TRBJ2-4; TCRdb designates TRBD1, a call that cannot be tested without DNA. The CDR3 runs 15 residues. Germline V gives CDR1 SGHRS, CDR2 YFSETQ. The CDR3 loop reads CASSFETGQPNIQYF.

The chain carries TRBV28 and TRBJ2-7. CDR1 is MDHEN, CDR2 SYDVKM, per germline. CDR3 length: 16 amino acids. The CDR3 spells CASSLGPRRYIYEQYF.

The V call is TRBV5-1, the J call TRBJ2-7; TCRdb selects TRBD1, and the lack of DNA leaves this call unchecked. Looked up from germline, CDR1 is SGHRS and CDR2 is YFSETQ. The CDR3 extends over 14 amino acids. This CDR3 is CASSFGTDYYEQYF.

The chain combines TRBV7-9 with TRBJ2-2; the TCRdb call, TRBD1, lacks DNA for checking. In germline, CDR1 is SEHNR, CDR2 FQNEAQ (reference sequence). The CDR3 length is 13 residues. CDR3 residues: CASSGGASGELFF.

V and J are TRBV7-9 and TRBJ1-1; TCRdb's D gene call, TRBD1, goes unchecked for lack of DNA. The CDR3 runs 15 residues. Germline CDR1 SEHNR, CDR2 FQNEAQ (reference sequence). The CDR3 loop is CASSLSPGGGTEAFF.

This rearrangement joins TRBV6-2 or TRBV6-3 to TRBJ2-2; TCRdb indicates TRBD1, and absent DNA this call remains unverified. Germline V CDR1 and CDR2: MNHEY, SVGEGT. The CDR3 is 15 amino acids. CDR3 protein: CASSRQASNTGELFF.

V and J are TRBV24-1 and TRBJ2-1; without DNA, the TCRdb call of TRBD1 cannot be checked. The length of the CDR3 is 12 residues. The germline V gene has CDR1 KGHDR and CDR2 SFDVKD. CDR3 in amino acids: CATGGTTFEQFF.

The chain carries TRBV20-1 and TRBJ1-6; TCRdb reports TRBD1, a call that lacks DNA to check it against. The V gene's germline CDR1 is DFQATT and CDR2 SNEGSKA (reference sequence). The CDR3 totals 12 residues. The CDR3: CSPRQGNSPLHF.